This T cell receptor beta chain came from a study of T cell clonotyping in hematopoietic cell transplantation. General observations from the study: Graft donor and pretransplant recipient Inverse Simpson Index values predicted broader posttransplant TCR diversity. At the given depth, recipient repertoires were over 95% de novo clonotypes. Recipient TCR diversity dropped after transplant; expanded clonotypes rose from day 30 to 180.

V gave up 2 bases and J gave up 9 bases, with 14 bases separating them. Germline lookup yields CDR1 GTSNPN and CDR2 SVGIG (reference sequence). The CDR3 extends over 13 amino acids. About this clone: Antigen unknown.

Sequenced by immunoSEQ multiplex PCR; TCRdb stores in-frame clones only, minus some. The sample holds around 4,800 clones, around 19% seen once. Recipient blood drawn about 28 days pretransplant and days 30, 100, 180 after. The chain combines TRBV30 with TRBJ1-5, with D tentatively TRBD1 (6 bases). This receptor was obtained from a young adult male patient who had an allogeneic stem cell transplant, so the T cells may come from the graft donor. Some clones in this sample may be carry-over from other donors' samples. The sequenced sample was PBMCs, obtained 180 days after allogeneic stem cell transplant. This CDR3 reads CAWSIGQSGPQHF. For the CDR3, the DNA is TGTGCCTGGAGTATCGGACAGAGCGGGCCCCAGCATTTT.